These 5 T cell receptor beta chains were sequenced from one sample in a study of neurological immune-mediated disorders. TCRdb itself ran the 5' RACE reads through MiXCR, one entry per CDR3 protein. This table holds 65,000 to 95,000 distinct CDR3 sequences, roughly 4.8% found once. The sequenced sample consisted of PBMCs. Every receptor here comes from a woman aged 30 to 39 with multiple sclerosis.

This clonotype was counted at least ten times. The chain couples TRBV20-1 to TRBJ2-7; 7 bases align to TRBD2. Germline values: CDR1 DFQATT, CDR2 SNEGSKA (reference sequence). With V trimmed by 0 bases and J by 2 bases, 4 bases remained unmatched. The CDR3 length is 14 residues. The CDR3 bases are TGCAGTGCTAGAGAGTCTAGCGGACCCTACGAGCAGTACTTC. It is translated as CSARESSGPYEQYF.

This clonotype came up many times. This rearrangement joins TRBV20-1 to TRBJ1-4; 8 nucleotides match TRBD1. The V and J ends lost 6 bases and 7 bases, in that order; junction bases with no gene match: 7. The CDR3 sequence is 13 residues long. The germline V gene encodes CDR1 DFQATT and CDR2 SNEGSKA (reference sequence). The CDR3 bases are TGCAGTGCCCTACAGGGGGAAAGTGAAAAACTGTTTTTT. Encoded protein: CSALQGESEKLFF.

The table lists this clonotype with many counts. The chain uses TRBV5-6 and TRBJ2-1; 7 bases align to TRBD2. The V gene end was trimmed by 5 bases and the J gene end by 6 bases; junction bases not matched to a gene: 14. The germline V gene encodes CDR1 SGHDT and CDR2 YYEEEE. This CDR3 spans 16 amino acids. The CDR3, as DNA: TGTGCCAGCAGTTGGACTAGTGGCCCCCTCGGCAATGAGCAGTTCTTC. Translation gives CASSWTSGPLGNEQFF.

This clonotype was recorded many times. The chain joins TRBV20-1 to TRBJ2-1; 7 bases line up with TRBD1. V dropped 3 bases and J dropped 4; count of bases not matched to a gene: 12. CDR1 is DFQATT, CDR2 SNEGSKA, per germline (reference sequence). The CDR3 runs to 16 residues. This CDR3 is CSASQDSYRGYNEQFF. CDR3 sequence (DNA): TGCAGTGCTAGTCAGGATTCGTACAGGGGATACAATGAGCAGTTCTTC.

This clonotype occurred many times. The J gene is TRBJ1-4, the V gene TRBV5-1; D is undetermined. The V gene lost 2 bases and the J gene lost 8 bases, with 19 bases spanning the gap. This CDR3 has 16 residues. Germline V CDR1 and CDR2: SGHRS, YFSETQ. The CDR3 reads CASSFDPQVPREKLFF. CDR3 bases: TGCGCCAGCAGCTTCGATCCCCAGGTTCCCCGCGAAAAACTGTTTTTT.